The 21 T cell receptor beta chains given below trace back to one sample, sequenced in a study of T cells in localized non-small cell lung cancer. Here immunoSEQ multiplex PCR was the method, and the copy in TCRdb shows in-frame clones only, minus some. There are about 46,000 clones in the sample; 81% occur only once, and over 15% lies in the top ten. The sample here was peripheral blood mononuclear cells, taken before any cancer treatment. These TCRs come from a man between 40 and 70 years old with stage III lung adenocarcinoma.

This clone was seen a few times. This rearrangement joins TRBV10-1 to TRBJ2-7, with D possibly being TRBD1 (5 bases). The CDR3 has 11 amino acids. Germline V gene data show CDR1 as WNHNN and CDR2 as SYGVQD (reference sequence). V shed 3 bases and J shed 6 bases, with 6 bases lying between them. The CDR3 spells CASSDGAEQYF. CDR3 bases: TGCGCCAGCAGTGATGGGGCCGAGCAGTACTTC.

The chain has TRBV9 and TRBJ2-7; tentative D call: TRBD2 (6 bases). Looked up from germline, CDR1 is SGDLS and CDR2 is YYNGEE. This CDR3 is 13 amino acids long. Trimming pared 4 bases from V and 6 bases from J, leaving 14 bases between. CDR3 sequence reads: CASSPTRAGEQYF. CDR3 sequence (DNA): TGTGCCAGCAGCCCGACTAGAGCGGGCGAGCAGTACTTC. Looking up the rest from reference TRBV9 and TRBJ2-7 gives the full variable domain: DSGVTQTPKHLITATGQRVTLRCSPRSGDLSVYWYQQSLDQGLQFLIQYYNGEERAKGNILERFSAQQFPDLHSELNLSSLELGDSALYFCASSPTRAGEQYFGPGTRLTVT.

The chain joins TRBV30 to TRBJ1-6; D remains ambiguous. CDR1 GTSNPN and CDR2 SVGIG come from the germline V gene (reference sequence). Trimming left V 4 bases short and J 5 bases short, with 18 bases between. There are 16 residues in the CDR3. CDR3 sequence: CAWILWREGNNSPLHF. For the CDR3, the DNA is TGTGCCTGGATCTTGTGGAGGGAAGGTAATAATTCACCCCTCCACTTT.

The genes are TRBV6-1 and TRBJ1-1; a possible D gene is TRBD1 (5 bases). Trimming took off 1 base at V and 0 bases at J, with 15 bases between the two ends. The CDR3 has 17 amino acids. Germline V lookup: CDR1 MNHNS, CDR2 SASEGT. The CDR3 coding sequence is TGTGCCAGCAGTGAAGAGGACATTTTTGTCCTGAACACTGAAGCTTTCTTT. It encodes CASSEEDIFVLNTEAFF.

The gene calls are TRBV5-8 and TRBJ2-3, with D perhaps TRBD2 (5 bases). Germline assignment: CDR1 SGHTS and CDR2 YDEGEE. V was trimmed by 1 base and J by 2 bases, leaving 23 bases between them. The CDR3 covers 19 residues. CDR3 in amino acids: CASSLLIGRGTVTTDTQYF. In DNA form, the CDR3 reads TGTGCCAGCAGCTTGTTGATCGGACGGGGTACGGTTACCACAGATACGCAGTATTTT. The variable domain in full, with the rest retrieved from reference TRBV5-8 and TRBJ2-3, is EAGVTQSPTHLIKTRGQQATLRCSPISGHTSVYWYQQALGLGLQFLLWYDEGEERNRGNFPPRFSGRQFPNYSSELNVNALELEDSALYLCASSLLIGRGTVTTDTQYFGPGTRLTVL.

The CDR3: CASSSLSGPANTGELFF. DNA for the CDR3: TGTGCCAGCAGCTCTCTAAGCGGGCCTGCGAACACCGGGGAGCTGTTTTTT. This sequence joins TRBV11-2 and TRBJ2-2; perhaps TRBD2 as D (6 bases). This CDR3 comprises 17 residues. V gave up 4 bases and J gave up 0 bases, with 15 bases separating them. Germline V gene lookup returns CDR1 SGHAT and CDR2 FQNNGV.

A single count supports this clone. The CDR3, as DNA: TGTGCCATCAGTGAGTCAGGGCTATCAAACACAGATACGCAGTATTTT. It encodes CAISESGLSNTDTQYF. The chain combines TRBV10-3 with TRBJ2-3; D is uncertain. The CDR3 has 16 residues. The V gene's germline CDR1 is ENHRY and CDR2 SYGVKD. Trimming shortened V by 0 bases and J by 2 bases, and 12 bases separated the two germline ends.

The V gene is TRBV7-8, the J gene TRBJ2-3; 10 positions match TRBD2. Germline V lookup: CDR1 SGHVS, CDR2 FQNEAQ. The CDR3 sequence is 16 residues long. The trim removed 5 bases at V and 2 bases at J, leaving 7 bases unmatched. The CDR3 sequence is CASSVLAGANTDTQYF. CDR3 DNA: TGTGCCAGCAGCGTCCTAGCGGGGGCTAACACAGATACGCAGTATTTT. Together with reference TRBV7-8 and TRBJ2-3, the CDR3 gives the full variable domain: GAGVSQSPRYKVAKRGQDVALRCDPISGHVSLFWYQQALGQGPEFLTYFQNEAQLDKSGLPSDRFFAERPEGSVSTLKIQRTQQEDSAVYLCASSVLAGANTDTQYFGPGTRLTVL.

V and J are TRBV6-1 and TRBJ2-7; the D gene is possibly TRBD1 (6 bases). The germline V gene encodes CDR1 MNHNS and CDR2 SASEGT. The CDR3 sequence is 14 residues long. Between the trimmed V and J ends, which lost 6 bases and 7 bases, there was a span of 19 bases. CDR3 DNA sequence: TGTGCCAGCAGCCCCTGGACAGCGGCCCAGGAGCAGTACTTC. Amino acid sequence: CASSPWTAAQEQYF.

This chain links TRBV5-1 with TRBJ2-3; D could derive from TRBD1 or TRBD2 (5 bases each). This CDR3 contains 16 residues. The V gene's germline CDR1 is SGHRS and CDR2 YFSETQ. The germline V and J ends were trimmed by 7 bases and 0 bases, with 18 bases remaining between them. The CDR3 here is CASVVGTWGSTDTQYF. CDR3 sequence (DNA): TGCGCCAGCGTCGTCGGGACCTGGGGGAGCACAGATACGCAGTATTTT.

The V call is TRBV6-5, the J call TRBJ1-1; TRBD1 agrees at 7 bases. The germline gives CDR1 MNHEY, CDR2 SVGAGI. The CDR3 sequence is 14 residues long. The V segment lost 6 bases and the J segment 4 bases; nucleotides outside the gene matches: 8. The CDR3 spells CASRNRPGGTEAFF. CDR3 DNA sequence: TGTGCCAGCAGGAACCGCCCAGGGGGCACTGAAGCTTTCTTT.

V usage is TRBV6-5 and J usage is TRBJ2-3; a possible D gene is TRBD2 (5 bases). Germline V gene lookup returns CDR1 MNHEY and CDR2 SVGAGI. The CDR3 extends over 15 amino acids. Deletions cut 4 bases from V and 0 bases from J, with 11 bases between. The CDR3 sequence is CASSWAGSSTDTQYF. In DNA, the CDR3 is TGTGCCAGCAGTTGGGCGGGCTCTAGCACAGATACGCAGTATTTT.

The rearrangement links TRBV27 to TRBJ1-1; D unresolved. The V gene's germline CDR1 is MNHEY and CDR2 SMNVEV (reference sequence). The CDR3 is 16 residues long. V dropped 2 bases and J dropped 0 bases, with 13 bases sitting between them. In DNA, the CDR3 is TGTGCCAGCAGTTTAGCCGGGAGCGGGATGAACACTGAAGCTTTCTTT. Its translation: CASSLAGSGMNTEAFF.

The chain recombines TRBV11-2 with TRBJ2-5, with no clear D. The germline V gene has CDR1 SGHAT and CDR2 FQNNGV. Between the trimmed V and J ends, which lost 2 bases and 1 base, there was a span of 5 bases. CDR3 size: 13 residues. The CDR3 bases are TGTGCCAGCAGCTTATACACCCAAGAGACCCAGTACTTC. This codes for CASSLYTQETQYF.

The rearrangement uses TRBV5-1 and TRBJ2-7, with TRBD1 matching 9 bases. The CDR3 length is 15 residues. Germline CDR1 is SGHRS and CDR2 is YFSETQ. V shed 3 bases and J 3 bases; nucleotides not matched to a gene: 7. The CDR3 loop reads CASSSFPGQGYEQYF. In nucleotides, the CDR3 is TGCGCCAGCAGCTCTTTCCCGGGACAGGGCTACGAGCAGTACTTC. Complete variable domain (other parts from reference TRBV5-1 and TRBJ2-7): KAGVTQTPRYLIKTRGQQVTLSCSPISGHRSVSWYQQTPGQGLQFLFEYFSETQRNKGNFPGRFSGRQFSNSRSEMNVSTLELGDSALYLCASSSFPGQGYEQYFGPGTRLTVT.

This chain links TRBV4-1 with TRBJ2-3; possible D gene TRBD1, 5 bases. Germline V gene sequence: CDR1 MGHRA, CDR2 YSYEKL. The germline V and J ends were trimmed by 2 bases and 4 bases, with 19 bases remaining between them. The CDR3 totals 17 residues. CDR3 bases: TGCGCCAGCAGCCAAACCCCAGCCCAGGGTTTTGCAGATACGCAGTATTTT. Translating gives CASSQTPAQGFADTQYF.

This rearrangement joins TRBV5-1 to TRBJ2-5; 9 bases fit TRBD2. The CDR3 runs 13 residues. The J segment lost 3 bases and the V segment lost 5 bases, leaving 2 bases of the junction unmatched. CDR1 and CDR2 from the germline V gene are SGHRS and YFSETQ. The CDR3 coding sequence is TGCGCCAGCAGAGGCGGGGGGGAAGAGACCCAGTACTTC. Its translation: CASRGGGEETQYF.

The sample holds a few counts of this clone. The chain combines TRBV11-2 with TRBJ1-2, with D possibly being TRBD1 (5 bases). CDR1 is SGHAT, CDR2 FQNNGV, per germline. This CDR3 has 15 amino acids. Trimming took 4 bases from V and 2 from J, leaving 14 bases between them. The CDR3 bases are TGTGCCAGCAGCTCCCAGTCGGGGGGGAACTATGGCTACACCTTC. It codes for CASSSQSGGNYGYTF.

The genes are TRBV11-3 and TRBJ2-2, with D uncertain. The V end lost 2 bases, the J end lost 4 bases, and 5 bases lay between the germline ends. The CDR3 contains 13 residues. Germline-derived CDR1 and CDR2 are SGHNT and YENEEA. CDR3 DNA: TGTGCCAGCAGCTTAACCGGCACCGGGGAGCTGTTTTTT. This codes for CASSLTGTGELFF.

The gene calls are TRBV25-1 and TRBJ2-3; TRBD2 matches at 8 bases. This CDR3 has 16 amino acids. Germline CDR1 MGHDK, CDR2 SYGVNS. The ends lost 1 base at V and 4 bases at J; junction bases unmatched: 7. This chain's CDR3 is CASSESNGGAPDTQYF. CDR3 DNA sequence: TGTGCCAGCAGTGAATCTAACGGGGGGGCCCCAGATACGCAGTATTTT.

V is TRBV4-1 and J is TRBJ1-4; TRBD1 agrees at 8 bases. The trim removed 0 bases at V and 3 bases at J, leaving 3 bases unmatched. The CDR3 covers 16 residues. Germline lookup yields CDR1 MGHRA and CDR2 YSYEKL. The CDR3 region is CASSQDSTGANEKLFF. The CDR3 DNA reads TGCGCCAGCAGCCAAGATTCGACAGGGGCTAATGAAAAACTGTTTTTT.